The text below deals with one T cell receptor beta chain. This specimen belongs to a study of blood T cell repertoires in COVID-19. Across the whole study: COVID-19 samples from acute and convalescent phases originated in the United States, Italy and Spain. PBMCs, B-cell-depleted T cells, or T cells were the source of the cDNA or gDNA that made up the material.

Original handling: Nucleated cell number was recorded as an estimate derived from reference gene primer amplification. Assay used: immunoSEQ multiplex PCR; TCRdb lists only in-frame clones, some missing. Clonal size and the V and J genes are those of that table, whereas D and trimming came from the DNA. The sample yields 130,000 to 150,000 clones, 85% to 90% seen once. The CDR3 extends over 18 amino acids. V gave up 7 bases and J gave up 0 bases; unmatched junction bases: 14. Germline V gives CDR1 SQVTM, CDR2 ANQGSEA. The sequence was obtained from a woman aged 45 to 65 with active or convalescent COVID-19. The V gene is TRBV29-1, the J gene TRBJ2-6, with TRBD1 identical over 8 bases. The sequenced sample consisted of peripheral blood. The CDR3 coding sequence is TGCAGCGCCCAAGACAGGGGAGGTGGTCTCTCTGGGGCCAACGTCCTGACTTTC. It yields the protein CSAQDRGGGLSGANVLTF.